This record concerns one T cell receptor (beta chain) sequence. This entry is derived from a study of shared clonotypes between healthy human individuals. Trimming pared 5 bases from V and 6 bases from J, leaving 22 bases between. Germline V gene lookup returns CDR1 KGHSH and CDR2 LQKENI. The CDR3 extends over 17 amino acids. Libraries were prepared by immunoSEQ multiplex PCR; TCRdb keeps only in-frame clonotypes and omits some of them. Of 110,000 or so clones in the sample, about 62% were seen once. Sequencing was done on a sample of memory CD8+ T cells sorted from blood. The subset denotes: CD45RO+ cells pooled with CCR7-negative TemRA cells. The TCR comes from a woman in her 30s in good health. The V and J genes are TRBV18 and TRBJ1-4, with D maybe TRBD1 (6 bases). The CDR3 loop is CASSSVAPDSEHEKLFF. CDR3 DNA sequence: TGTGCCAGCTCATCAGTCGCTCCGGACAGCGAGCATGAAAAACTGTTTTTT.